These 11 T cell receptor beta chains were sequenced from one sample in a study of blood T cell repertoires in COVID-19. Sequencing was performed with immunoSEQ multiplex PCR; in TCRdb, only in-frame clones are kept and a portion is missing. The table includes more than 200,000 clones, around 84% detected once. The sample consisted of peripheral blood. The source of these receptors is a man older than 75 with acute or convalescent COVID-19.

The genes are TRBV28 and TRBJ1-1; D gene ambiguous. This CDR3 is 14 amino acids long. The germline V and J ends were trimmed by 6 bases and 7 bases, with 18 bases remaining between them. Germline CDR1 and CDR2: MDHEN and SYDVKM. CDR3 in amino acids: CASRRPGFNYEAFF. CDR3 bases: TGTGCCAGCAGACGACCGGGTTTCAATTATGAAGCTTTCTTT.

V usage is TRBV3-1 (or the pseudogene TRBV3-2) and J usage is TRBJ2-3; 7 bases match TRBD2. The V gene end was trimmed by 5 bases and the J gene end by 6 bases; junction bases not matched to a gene: 5. There are 13 residues in the CDR3. Germline V gives CDR1 LGHDT, CDR2 YNNKEL (reference sequence). CDR3 protein: CASSTLASDTQYF. DNA for the CDR3: TGTGCCAGCAGCACACTAGCGTCTGATACGCAGTATTTT.

V and J are TRBV5-6 and TRBJ2-7; TRBD1 matches at 8 bases. The CDR3 consists of 14 residues. Germline CDR1 reads SGHDT; CDR2 reads YYEEEE. Losses at the gene ends were 4 bases for V and 1 base for J; bases not matched to a gene: 4. This chain's CDR3 is CASSKRQGSYEQYF. For the CDR3, the DNA is TGTGCCAGCAGCAAAAGACAGGGGTCCTACGAGCAGTACTTC. The variable domain in full, with the rest retrieved from reference TRBV5-6 and TRBJ2-7, is DAGVTQSPTHLIKTRGQQVTLRCSPKSGHDTVSWYQQALGQGPQFIFQYYEEEERQRGNFPDRFSGHQFPNYSSELNVNALLLGDSALYLCASSKRQGSYEQYFGPGTRLTVT.

This chain links TRBV6-1 with TRBJ2-5; 12 bases are a match to TRBD2. The CDR3 spans 16 residues. V shed 4 bases, J shed 3 bases, and the junction held 6 bases outside the gene matches. Germline lookup yields CDR1 MNHNS and CDR2 SASEGT. CDR3 in amino acids: CASSGTSGIGKETQYF. CDR3 DNA: TGTGCCAGCAGTGGGACTAGCGGGATCGGAAAAGAGACCCAGTACTTC.

This clone was counted only a few times. This chain links TRBV9 with TRBJ2-3; D is unresolved. The V and J ends lost 0 bases and 14 bases respectively, with 16 bases between them. Germline V lookup: CDR1 SGDLS, CDR2 YYNGEE. The CDR3 has 13 amino acids. CDR3 region: CASSVAHSLNLYF. CDR3 sequence (DNA): TGTGCCAGCAGCGTAGCCCACTCACTCAATTTGTATTTT. Based on the CDR3 plus reference TRBV9 and TRBJ2-3, the full variable domain is DSGVTQTPKHLITATGQRVTLRCSPRSGDLSVYWYQQSLDQGLQFLIQYYNGEERAKGNILERFSAQQFPDLHSELNLSSLELGDSALYFCASSVAHSLNLYFGPGTRLTVL.

The chain has TRBV11-3 and TRBJ2-3; the D is unclear. Germline CDR1 is SGHNT and CDR2 is YENEEA. Trimming cost V 1 base and J 0 bases, with 5 bases left between them. This CDR3 has 14 residues. The chain's CDR3 is CASSLVQSTDTQYF. As DNA, the CDR3 is TGTGCCAGCAGCTTAGTTCAGAGCACAGATACGCAGTATTTT.

This clone was seen only a few times. The chain joins TRBV27 to TRBJ1-5, with 7 bases that match TRBD1. V shed 2 bases, J shed 5 bases, and the junction held 0 bases outside the gene matches. The CDR3 is 13 amino acids. CDR1 is MNHEY, CDR2 SMNVEV, per germline (reference sequence). CDR3 sequence (DNA): TGTGCCAGCAGTTTAGACAGGGATCAGCCCCAGCATTTT. Encoded protein: CASSLDRDQPQHF.

This chain uses TRBV7-2 with TRBJ1-5; no clear D. The germline V gene encodes CDR1 SGHTA and CDR2 FQGNSA. The CDR3 has 15 amino acids. The V end was cut by 5 bases, the J end by 0 bases, with 11 bases between. The CDR3 nucleotides read TGTGCCAGCAGCCAAACAGATGATAGCAATCAGCCCCAGCATTTT. As protein: CASSQTDDSNQPQHF.

The gene calls are TRBV7-9 and TRBJ1-2; TRBD1 matches at 11 bases. The trim removed 4 bases at V and 8 bases at J, leaving 12 bases unmatched. The CDR3 is made up of 16 amino acids. In germline, CDR1 is SEHNR, CDR2 FQNEAQ (reference sequence). Written as DNA, the CDR3 is TGTGCCAGCAGCTCCTCCAACGGACAGGGGGCGGAGGGCTACACCTTC. This codes for CASSSSNGQGAEGYTF.

The J gene is TRBJ2-7, the V gene TRBV28; 10 bases match TRBD2. The CDR3 consists of 15 residues. Germline V gene sequence: CDR1 MDHEN, CDR2 SYDVKM. The ends lost 2 bases at V and 5 bases at J; junction bases unmatched: 6. The CDR3 loop is CASSLQREGRHEQYF. The CDR3 DNA sequence: TGTGCCAGCAGTTTACAGCGGGAGGGCCGCCACGAGCAGTACTTC.

The chain carries TRBV6-5 and TRBJ2-5, with 7 bases aligning to TRBD2. CDR3 length: 15 amino acids. Unmatched junction bases numbered 13, after V lost 7 bases and J lost 5 bases. Germline assignment: CDR1 MNHEY and CDR2 SVGAGI. The DNA for the CDR3 is TGTGCCAGCAAAAATCGACTAGCCCCAGTGGAGACCCAGTACTTC. Translation gives CASKNRLAPVETQYF.